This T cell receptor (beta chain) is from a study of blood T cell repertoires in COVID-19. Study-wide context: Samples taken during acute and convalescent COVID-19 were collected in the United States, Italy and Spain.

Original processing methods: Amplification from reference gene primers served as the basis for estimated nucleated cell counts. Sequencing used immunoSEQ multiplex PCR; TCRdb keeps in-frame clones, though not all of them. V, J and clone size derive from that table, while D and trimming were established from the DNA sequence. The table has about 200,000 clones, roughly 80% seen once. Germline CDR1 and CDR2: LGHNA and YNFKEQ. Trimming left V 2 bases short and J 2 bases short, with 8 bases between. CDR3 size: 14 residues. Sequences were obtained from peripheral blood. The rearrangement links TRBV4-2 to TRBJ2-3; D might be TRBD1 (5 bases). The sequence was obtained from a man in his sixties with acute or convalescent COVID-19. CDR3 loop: CASSQLGPTDTQYF. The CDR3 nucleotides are TGTGCCAGCAGCCAACTGGGGCCCACAGATACGCAGTATTTT.